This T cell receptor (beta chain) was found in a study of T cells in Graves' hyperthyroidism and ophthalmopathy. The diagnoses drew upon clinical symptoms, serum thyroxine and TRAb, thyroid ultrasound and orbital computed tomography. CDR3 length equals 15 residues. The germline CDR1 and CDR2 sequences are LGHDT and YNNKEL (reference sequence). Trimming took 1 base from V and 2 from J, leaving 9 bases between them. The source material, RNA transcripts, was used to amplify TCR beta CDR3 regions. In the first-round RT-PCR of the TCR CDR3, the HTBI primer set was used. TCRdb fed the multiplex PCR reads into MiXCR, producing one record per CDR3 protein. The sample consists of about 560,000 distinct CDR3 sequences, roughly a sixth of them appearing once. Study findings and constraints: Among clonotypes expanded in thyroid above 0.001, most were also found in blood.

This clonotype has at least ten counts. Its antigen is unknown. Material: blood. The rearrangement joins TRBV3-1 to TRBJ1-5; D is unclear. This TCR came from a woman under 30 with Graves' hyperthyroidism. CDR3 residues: CASSQGVEGNQPQHF. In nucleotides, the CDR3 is TGTGCCAGCAGCCAAGGGGTCGAGGGCAATCAGCCCCAGCATTTT.